The clone carrying this TCR beta chain was recorded only once. Germline CDR1 reads MNHEY; CDR2 reads SVGAGI. The CDR3 has 15 residues. Deletions cut 4 bases from V and 0 bases from J, with 12 bases between. Noted treatment: oral pan-JAK inhibitor, 5-10 mg twice daily. This sample was included in a study of CD8+ T cells in alopecia areata. For the study at large: Tofacitinib dosing lasted 6 to 18 months, which was then followed by 6 months off drug.

In each case, RNA was isolated and then reverse transcribed into cDNA as the sequencing template. The repertoire was sequenced with immunoSEQ multiplex PCR; TCRdb's copy has only in-frame clones and lacks some. The data hold 110,000 to 150,000 clones, with about four fifths observed a single time. The specimen comprised CD8+ T cells sorted from blood, sampled at week 4, from a patient treated with tofacitinib. The sequence came from a human donor with alopecia areata. This chain joins TRBV6-5 and TRBJ1-1; possibly TRBD1 for D (5 bases). The chain's CDR3 is CASSLGIGVNTEAFF. In DNA, the CDR3 is TGTGCCAGCAGTTTGGGGATAGGGGTGAACACTGAAGCTTTCTTT.